The sequence of this T cell receptor beta chain was determined in a study of shared T cell receptors in the human thymus. Profiled with immunoSEQ multiplex PCR; TCRdb holds only in-frame clones, not every one. The sample holds about 380,000 clones; approximately 95% are singletons and the top ten take roughly 0.02%. This CDR3 contains 15 residues. CDR1 and CDR2 from the germline V gene are LNHDA and SQIVND (reference sequence). Trimming removed 5 bases from V and 0 bases from J, with 11 bases in between. The gene calls are TRBV19 and TRBJ1-3, with D unresolved. The clonotype was recovered from a human donor. Material for sequencing was thymocytes. CDR3 sequence: CASSLPANSGNTIYF. For the CDR3, the DNA is TGTGCCAGTAGTCTCCCAGCAAACTCTGGAAACACCATATATTTT.